The present TCR beta chain was sequenced within a study of post-analysis software for immune sequencing data. There are a few counts of this clonotype. Its specificity is not known. Study-wide points: Samples made in the same batch grouped tightly together by F measure. Comparison of patients with controls showed about 5 TRBV segments more frequent in patients, TRBV5-6, TRBV5-1 and TRBV20-1 among them.

In germline, CDR1 is MDHEN, CDR2 SYDVKM. V lost 6 bases and J lost 0; bases outside the gene matches: 7. This CDR3 is built from 15 residues. Prepared TCR beta cDNA libraries contained unique molecular identifiers. Yield was 450,000 to 650,000 cDNA molecules from approximately 0.95 to 9.8 million T cells. TCRdb re-derived calls from the PCR reads in MiXCR, one entry per CDR3 protein. This sample has roughly 540,000 distinct CDR3 sequences, with around a third found just once. Input material: blood. The chain combines TRBV28 with TRBJ2-7; the match to TRBD1 covers 8 bases. The receptor's source is a girl between 2 and 17 years old with multiple sclerosis. This CDR3 reads CASRVGQGGSYEQYF. The DNA for the CDR3 is TGTGCCAGCAGGGTTGGACAGGGTGGCTCCTACGAGCAGTACTTC.